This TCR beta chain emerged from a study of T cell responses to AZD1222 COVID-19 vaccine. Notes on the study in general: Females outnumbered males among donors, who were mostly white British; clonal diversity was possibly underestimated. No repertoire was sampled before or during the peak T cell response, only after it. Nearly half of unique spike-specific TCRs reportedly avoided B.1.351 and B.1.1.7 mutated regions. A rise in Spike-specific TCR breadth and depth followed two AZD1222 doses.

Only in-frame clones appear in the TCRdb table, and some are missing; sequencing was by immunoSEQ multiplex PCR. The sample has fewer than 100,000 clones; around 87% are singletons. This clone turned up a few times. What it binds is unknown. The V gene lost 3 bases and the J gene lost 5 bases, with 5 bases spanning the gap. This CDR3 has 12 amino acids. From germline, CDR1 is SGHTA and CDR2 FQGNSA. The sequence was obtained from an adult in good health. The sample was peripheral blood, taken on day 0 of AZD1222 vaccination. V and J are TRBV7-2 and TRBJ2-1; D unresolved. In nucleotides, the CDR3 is TGTGCCAGCAGCTTTACGAACAATGAGCAGTTCTTC. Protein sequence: CASSFTNNEQFF.